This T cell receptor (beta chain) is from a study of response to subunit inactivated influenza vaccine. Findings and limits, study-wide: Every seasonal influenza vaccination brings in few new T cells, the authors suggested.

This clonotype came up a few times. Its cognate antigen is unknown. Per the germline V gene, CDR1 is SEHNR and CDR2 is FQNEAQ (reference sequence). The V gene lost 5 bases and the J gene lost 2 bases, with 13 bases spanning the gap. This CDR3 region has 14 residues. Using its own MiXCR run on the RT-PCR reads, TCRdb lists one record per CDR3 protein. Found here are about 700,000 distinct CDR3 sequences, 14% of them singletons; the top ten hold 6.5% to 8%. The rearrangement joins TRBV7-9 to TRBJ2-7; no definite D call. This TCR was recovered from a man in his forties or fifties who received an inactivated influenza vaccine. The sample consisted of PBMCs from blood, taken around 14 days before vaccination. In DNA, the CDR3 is TGTGCCAGCAGCGGCCAGAAGGTTCCCTACGAGCAGTACTTC. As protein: CASSGQKVPYEQYF.